This T cell receptor beta chain was sequenced during a study of regulatory T cells in long-lasting Graves disease. Building of the TCR beta libraries involved iRepertoire HTBI primers and Arm-PCR of CDR3 regions. TCRdb ran MiXCR on the multiplex PCR reads and lists one entry per CDR3 protein. This table has about 560,000 distinct CDR3 sequences, about 15% appearing once. The sample's time point: newly diagnosed GD, antithyroid drugs for less than 3 months. The TCR library was prepared using RNA isolated from PBMCs. This clonotype appeared a few times. Per the germline V gene, CDR1 is MNHEY and CDR2 is SMNVEV (reference sequence). This CDR3 contains 15 residues. Between the trimmed V and J ends, which lost 5 bases and 4 bases, there was a span of 15 bases. This sample also appeared in a second study, on T cells in Graves' hyperthyroidism and ophthalmopathy. That source notes: Calling Graves' hyperthyroidism stable meant ophthalmopathy did not progress within 18 months.

The TCR comes from a man younger than 30 with Graves disease. The sample in question was peripheral blood mononuclear cells (PBMCs), obtained at new diagnosis, from a patient treated with antithyroid drugs. V is TRBV27 and J is TRBJ2-1; D is possibly TRBD1 (6 bases). CDR3 amino acids: CASSPDRSEYNEQFF. The CDR3 bases are TGTGCCAGCAGTCCCGACAGGTCTGAATACAATGAGCAGTTCTTC.